This T cell receptor (beta chain) is from a study of shared clonotypes between healthy human individuals. The ends lost 5 bases at V and 5 bases at J; junction bases unmatched: 6. The CDR3 has 15 amino acids. Germline V gives CDR1 MDHEN, CDR2 SYDVKM. Naive CD45RA+ and memory CD45RA-negative subsets were split from CD4+ cells. Some clones are missing from TCRdb's copy, which holds only in-frame ones; the method was immunoSEQ multiplex PCR. The table has more than 400,000 clones, about 96% seen once. The clonotype originates from a woman in her 30s in good health. The sequenced sample consisted of naive CD4+ T cells sorted from blood. Specified subset: CD45RA+ positively selected. This chain connects TRBV28 to TRBJ2-2; TRBD2 aligns across 9 bases. CDR3 DNA: TGTGCCAGCAGTCCAGCGGGAGGTCGTACCGGGGAGCTGTTTTTT. It translates to CASSPAGGRTGELFF. Supplemented by reference TRBV28 and TRBJ2-2, the full variable domain reads DVKVTQSSRYLVKRTGEKVFLECVQDMDHENMFWYRQDPGLGLRLIYFSYDVKMKEKGDIPEGYSVSREKKERFSLILESASTNQTSMYLCASSPAGGRTGELFFGEGSRLTVL.